This note documents a single TCR beta chain sequence. Its antigen is currently unknown. The sample belongs to a study of T cell repertoires in cytomegalovirus infection. Across the whole study: Recently identified HLA-C-restricted CMV epitopes were used, and well-studied HLA-B-restricted CMV epitopes were used as well. TCR beta signatures that were public indicated CMV infection and matching HLA type. Whole-study findings and limits: Carriers of CMV and the relevant HLA type were discriminated by public TCR beta frequency.

TCRdb reanalysed the reads using MiXCR and keeps one entry per CDR3 protein. In the table there are around 85,000 distinct CDR3 sequences, roughly 44% of which are singletons. The V and J ends lost 5 bases and 1 base, in that order; junction bases with no gene match: 4. CDR3 length: 16 residues. The chain is built from TRBV12-3 or TRBV12-4 and TRBJ2-7, with TRBD2 matching 14 bases. This sequence originates from a human donor in good health (CMV status not recorded). Some clones in this sample may be carry-over from other donors' samples. The source was CD8+ T cells from cultured PBMCs, collected from culture after CMV antigen stimulation. The CDR3 DNA is TGTGCCAGCAGTCCGACTAGCGGGGGGGTATCCTACGAGCAGTACTTC. It translates to CASSPTSGGVSYEQYF.